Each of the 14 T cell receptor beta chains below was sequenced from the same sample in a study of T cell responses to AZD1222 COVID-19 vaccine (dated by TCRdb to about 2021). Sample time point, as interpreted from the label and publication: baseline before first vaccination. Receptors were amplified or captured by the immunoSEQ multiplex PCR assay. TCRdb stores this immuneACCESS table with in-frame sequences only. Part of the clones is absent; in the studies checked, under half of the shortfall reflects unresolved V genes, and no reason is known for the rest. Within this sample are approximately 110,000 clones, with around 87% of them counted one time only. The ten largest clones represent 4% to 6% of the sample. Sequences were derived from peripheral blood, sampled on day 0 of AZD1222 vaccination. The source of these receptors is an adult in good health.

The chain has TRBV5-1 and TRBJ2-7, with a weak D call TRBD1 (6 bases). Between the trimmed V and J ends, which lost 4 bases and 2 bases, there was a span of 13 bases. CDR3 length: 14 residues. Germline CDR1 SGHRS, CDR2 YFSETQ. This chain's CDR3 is CASSVDRAPYEQYF. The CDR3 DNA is TGCGCCAGCAGCGTGGACAGAGCCCCCTACGAGCAGTACTTC.

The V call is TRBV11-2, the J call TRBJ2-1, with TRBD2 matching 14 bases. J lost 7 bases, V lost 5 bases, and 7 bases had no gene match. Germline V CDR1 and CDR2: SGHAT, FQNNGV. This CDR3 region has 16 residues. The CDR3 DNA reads TGTGCCAGCAGCGCGGGGACTAGCGGGGGTCGGAATGAGCAGTTCTTC. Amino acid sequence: CASSAGTSGGRNEQFF.

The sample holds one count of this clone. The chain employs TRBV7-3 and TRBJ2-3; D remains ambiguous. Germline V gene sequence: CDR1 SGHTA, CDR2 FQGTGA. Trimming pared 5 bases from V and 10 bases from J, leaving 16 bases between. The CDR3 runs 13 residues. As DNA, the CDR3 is TGTGCCAGCAGCACGGGCCAGCTTGGCCCGCAGTATTTT. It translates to CASSTGQLGPQYF.

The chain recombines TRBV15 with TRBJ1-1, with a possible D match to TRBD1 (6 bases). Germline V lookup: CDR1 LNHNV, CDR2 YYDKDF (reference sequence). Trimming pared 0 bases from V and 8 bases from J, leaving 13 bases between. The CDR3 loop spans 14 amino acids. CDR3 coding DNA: TGTGCCACCAGCAGAGATGACCCCGGGACAGAAGCTTTCTTT. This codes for CATSRDDPGTEAFF.

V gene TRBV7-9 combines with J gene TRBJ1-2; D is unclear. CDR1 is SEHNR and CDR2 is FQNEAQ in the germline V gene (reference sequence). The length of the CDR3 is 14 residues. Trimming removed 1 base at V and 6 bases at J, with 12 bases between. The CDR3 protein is CASSLVVGTNGYTF. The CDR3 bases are TGTGCCAGCAGCTTAGTAGTCGGTACAAATGGCTACACCTTC. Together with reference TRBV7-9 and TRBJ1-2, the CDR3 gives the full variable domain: DTGVSQNPRHKITKRGQNVTFRCDPISEHNRLYWYRQTLGQGPEFLTYFQNEAQLEKSRLLSDRFSAERPKGSFSTLEIQRTEQGDSAMYLCASSLVVGTNGYTFGSGTRLTVV.

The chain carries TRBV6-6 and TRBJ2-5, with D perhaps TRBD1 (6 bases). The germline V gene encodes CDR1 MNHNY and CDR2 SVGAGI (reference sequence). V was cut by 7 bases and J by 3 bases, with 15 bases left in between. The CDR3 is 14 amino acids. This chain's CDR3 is CASTPTNREETQYF. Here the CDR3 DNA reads TGTGCCAGCACCCCTACCAACAGGGAAGAGACCCAGTACTTC.

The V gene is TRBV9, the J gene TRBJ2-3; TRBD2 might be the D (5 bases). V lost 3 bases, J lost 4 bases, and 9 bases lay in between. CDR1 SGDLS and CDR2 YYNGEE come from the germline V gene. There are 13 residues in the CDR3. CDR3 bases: TGTGCCAGCAGCGACTACGGGGCAGATACGCAGTATTTT. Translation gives CASSDYGADTQYF.

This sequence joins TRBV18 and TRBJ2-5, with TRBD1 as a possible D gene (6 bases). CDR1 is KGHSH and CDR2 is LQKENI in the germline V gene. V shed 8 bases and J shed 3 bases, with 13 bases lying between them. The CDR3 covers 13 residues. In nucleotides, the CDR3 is TGTGCCAGCGAAGGGACAACTAAAGAGACCCAGTACTTC. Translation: CASEGTTKETQYF.

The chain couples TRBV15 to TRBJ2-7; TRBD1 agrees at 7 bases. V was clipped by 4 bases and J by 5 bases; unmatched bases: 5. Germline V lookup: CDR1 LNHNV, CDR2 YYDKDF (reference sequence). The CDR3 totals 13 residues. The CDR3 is CATSKDRDDEQYF. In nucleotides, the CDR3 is TGTGCCACCAGCAAAGACAGGGACGACGAGCAGTACTTC.

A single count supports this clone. The CDR3 nucleotides read TGTGCCACCCGACAGGGAGGAGGTTCACCCCTCCACTTT. Amino acid sequence: CATRQGGGSPLHF. The V and J genes are TRBV10-3 and TRBJ1-6; TRBD1 aligns across 7 bases. This CDR3 comprises 13 residues. The V segment lost 10 bases and the J segment 9 bases; nucleotides outside the gene matches: 9. From germline, CDR1 is ENHRY and CDR2 SYGVKD.

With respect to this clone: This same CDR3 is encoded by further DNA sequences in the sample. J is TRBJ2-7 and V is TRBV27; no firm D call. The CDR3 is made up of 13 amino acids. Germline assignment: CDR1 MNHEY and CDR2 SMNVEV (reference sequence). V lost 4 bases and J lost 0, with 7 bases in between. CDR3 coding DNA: TGTGCCAGCAGTTCTCGAAGCTCCTACGAGCAGTACTTC. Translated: CASSSRSSYEQYF.

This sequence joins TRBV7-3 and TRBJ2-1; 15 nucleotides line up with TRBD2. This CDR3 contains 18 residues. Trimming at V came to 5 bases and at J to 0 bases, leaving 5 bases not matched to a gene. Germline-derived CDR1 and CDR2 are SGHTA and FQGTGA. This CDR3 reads CASSAGTSGGISYNEQFF. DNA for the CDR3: TGTGCCAGCAGCGCCGGGACTAGCGGGGGGATCTCCTACAATGAGCAGTTCTTC.

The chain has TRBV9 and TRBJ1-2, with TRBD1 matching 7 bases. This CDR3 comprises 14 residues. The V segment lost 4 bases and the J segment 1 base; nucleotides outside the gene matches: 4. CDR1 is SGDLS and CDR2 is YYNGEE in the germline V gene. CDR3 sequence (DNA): TGTGCCAGCAGCCCAGGGGACAGTAACTATGGCTACACCTTC. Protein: CASSPGDSNYGYTF.

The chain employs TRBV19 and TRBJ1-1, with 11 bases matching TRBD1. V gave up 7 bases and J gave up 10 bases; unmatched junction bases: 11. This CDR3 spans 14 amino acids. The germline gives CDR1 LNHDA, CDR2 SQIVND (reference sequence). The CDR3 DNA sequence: TGTGCCAGTATGAGGACAGGGGGCGTGTTAGGAGCTTTCTTT. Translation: CASMRTGGVLGAFF.